This passage covers 14 T cell receptor beta chains from one sample sequenced in a study of T cells in localized non-small cell lung cancer. The repertoire was sequenced with immunoSEQ multiplex PCR; TCRdb's copy has only in-frame clones and lacks some. This sample has some 39,000 clones, with 80% to 90% found just once. Material: peripheral blood mononuclear cells, obtained before any cancer treatment. Every receptor here comes from a male donor at least 60 years old with stage II lung adenocarcinoma.

V gene TRBV4-1 combines with J gene TRBJ1-2; D unresolved. CDR3 length: 15 residues. V lost 2 bases and J lost 5, with 15 bases in between. Germline values: CDR1 MGHRA, CDR2 YSYEKL. The CDR3 loop is CASSQPDRQGYGYTF. The CDR3 DNA reads as TGCGCCAGCAGCCAACCGGACCGTCAAGGGTATGGCTACACCTTC.

The rearrangement links TRBV5-8 to TRBJ1-1; D not certain. V was shortened by 0 bases and J by 1 base, with 7 bases between the two germline ends. The V gene's germline CDR1 is SGHTS and CDR2 YDEGEE. This CDR3 region has 14 residues. In DNA form, the CDR3 reads TGTGCCAGCAGCTTGGGAGGACCGAACACTGAAGCTTTCTTT. This gives the protein CASSLGGPNTEAFF.

V is TRBV2 and J is TRBJ1-2, with unresolved D. The CDR3 runs 16 residues. V dropped 7 bases and J dropped 0 bases, with 18 bases sitting between them. Germline CDR1 is SNHLY and CDR2 is FYNNEI. The CDR3 spells CASKSIRSTSNYGYTF. Here the CDR3 DNA reads TGTGCCAGCAAAAGCATCCGATCCACCTCTAACTATGGCTACACCTTC.

The chain is built from TRBV29-1 and TRBJ1-1, with D perhaps TRBD1 (5 bases). The CDR3 covers 14 residues. Looked up from germline, CDR1 is SQVTM and CDR2 is ANQGSEA. V was pared by 1 base and J by 7 bases, with 16 bases between. CDR3 region: CSVEVVGREVEAFF. CDR3 DNA: TGCAGCGTTGAAGTCGTAGGCAGGGAGGTTGAAGCTTTCTTT. Drawing the rest from reference TRBV29-1 and TRBJ1-1, the complete variable domain is SAVISQKPSRDICQRGTSLTIQCQVDSQVTMMFWYRQQPGQSLTLIATANQGSEATYESGFVIDKFPISRPNLTFSTLTVSNMSPEDSSIYLCSVEVVGREVEAFFGQGTRLTVV.

The gene calls are TRBV6-5 and TRBJ1-2; a weak D match, TRBD1 (6 bases). V lost 5 bases and J lost 2, with 12 bases in between. Germline V gene lookup returns CDR1 MNHEY and CDR2 SVGAGI. CDR3 size: 14 residues. CDR3 in DNA: TGTGCCAGCAGTGAGGGGGGCCTCAACTATGGCTACACCTTC. Encoded protein: CASSEGGLNYGYTF.

The sample holds one count of this clone. The rearrangement joins TRBV2 to TRBJ2-6; 9 bases match TRBD2. CDR1 is SNHLY, CDR2 FYNNEI, per germline. V gave up 3 bases and J gave up 4 bases; unmatched junction bases: 16. This CDR3 spans 20 amino acids. The chain's CDR3 is CASSDQTLSGRRSGANVLTF. DNA for the CDR3: TGTGCCAGCAGTGATCAAACCCTTAGCGGGAGAAGATCCGGGGCCAACGTCCTGACTTTC.

The genes are TRBV6-5 and TRBJ1-6; D is undetermined. CDR3 length: 14 amino acids. From germline, CDR1 is MNHEY and CDR2 SVGAGI. V lost 6 bases, J lost 8 bases, and 14 bases lay in between. The CDR3 DNA sequence: TGTGCCAGCAGAGGGCCCAACCCCTATTCACCCCTCCACTTT. This sequence encodes CASRGPNPYSPLHF.

CDR3 in amino acids: CASRGTGPTEAFF. Here the CDR3 DNA reads TGTGCCAGCAGGGGGACAGGACCCACTGAAGCTTTCTTT. The V call is TRBV2, the J call TRBJ1-1; 8 nucleotides align to TRBD1. This CDR3 is 13 amino acids long. Per the germline V gene, CDR1 is SNHLY and CDR2 is FYNNEI. Trimming at V came to 6 bases and at J to 4 bases, leaving 4 bases not matched to a gene.

The chain couples TRBV5-1 to TRBJ2-5, with D possibly matching TRBD2 (6 bases). Germline assignment: CDR1 SGHRS and CDR2 YFSETQ. V shed 0 bases and J shed 6 bases, with 15 bases lying between them. This CDR3 has 15 residues. The CDR3 loop is CASSLDSTGAKTQYF. The CDR3 region has the DNA TGCGCCAGCAGCTTGGACTCTACGGGAGCCAAGACCCAGTACTTC.

This clone has just a few counts. V and J are TRBV2 and TRBJ2-2, with no clear D. The germline CDR1 and CDR2 sequences are SNHLY and FYNNEI. Trimming stripped 2 bases from V and 1 base from J, with 11 bases between. The CDR3 is 16 amino acids. The CDR3 region has the DNA TGTGCCAGCAGTGAAAGGGCCCCAGGGAACACCGGGGAGCTGTTTTTT. It is translated as CASSERAPGNTGELFF.

J is TRBJ1-6 and V is TRBV6-1; D is possibly TRBD1 (5 bases). The CDR3 consists of 16 residues. Germline lookup yields CDR1 MNHNS and CDR2 SASEGT. Trimming removed 2 bases at V and 9 bases at J, with 17 bases between. The CDR3 DNA sequence: TGTGCCAGCAGTGAATTGGAGAGTCGAAGGGGTTCACCCCTCCACTTT. Its translation is CASSELESRRGSPLHF.

V gene TRBV10-2 combines with J gene TRBJ2-2; D not resolved. Per the germline V gene, CDR1 is WSHSY and CDR2 is SAAADI. The CDR3 consists of 12 residues. Trimming removed 3 bases at V and 6 bases at J, with 5 bases between. The CDR3 DNA sequence: TGCGCCAGCAGTGAACGGTCCGGGGAGCTGTTTTTT. It yields the protein CASSERSGELFF.

This sequence joins TRBV18 and TRBJ2-3; D unclear. This CDR3 contains 12 residues. Trimming shortened V by 6 bases and J by 4 bases, and 8 bases separated the two germline ends. Germline V lookup: CDR1 KGHSH, CDR2 LQKENI. The CDR3 sequence is CASSFPADTQYF. CDR3 DNA: TGTGCCAGCTCCTTTCCCGCAGATACGCAGTATTTT.

The V gene is TRBV7-9, the J gene TRBJ1-1; no firm D call. This CDR3 has 14 residues. Germline assignment: CDR1 SEHNR and CDR2 FQNEAQ (reference sequence). V was clipped by 5 bases and J by 5 bases, with 15 bases between them. The DNA of the CDR3 is TGTGCCAGCAGCCCGCGGCCAAGTCTAACTGAAGCTTTCTTT. It yields the protein CASSPRPSLTEAFF.